The next 25 T cell receptor beta chains were all read from a single sample in a study of control samples from healthy donors and cancer patients. The data were produced by immunoSEQ multiplex PCR, yet TCRdb's version contains in-frame clones alone and is incomplete. The table lists about 150,000 clones, around 95% of them singletons. The sequenced sample consisted of blood. These TCRs come from a woman in her 40s in good health.

The chain carries TRBV7-9 and TRBJ2-3; no definite D call. V was shortened by 6 bases and J by 6 bases, with 10 bases between the two germline ends. CDR3 length: 12 residues. CDR1 is SEHNR, CDR2 FQNEAQ, per germline (reference sequence). The CDR3 here is CASRTTLDTQYF. DNA of the CDR3: TGTGCCAGCAGGACGACTTTGGATACGCAGTATTTT.

This chain uses TRBV19 with TRBJ1-2; tentatively, D is TRBD1 (5 bases). The V and J ends lost 7 bases and 2 bases respectively, with 8 bases between them. Germline CDR1 LNHDA, CDR2 SQIVND (reference sequence). The CDR3 is made up of 12 amino acids. CDR3 bases: TGTGCCAGTAAATCAGGGAACTATGGCTACACCTTC. This translates into CASKSGNYGYTF.

V usage is TRBV7-2 and J usage is TRBJ2-3; the D is unclear. This CDR3 has 14 residues. V gave up 2 bases and J gave up 0 bases, with 6 bases separating them. Germline V lookup: CDR1 SGHTA, CDR2 FQGNSA. CDR3 in DNA: TGTGCCAGCAGCTTATCCAGAAGCACAGATACGCAGTATTTT. It encodes CASSLSRSTDTQYF.

A single count supports this clone. Different DNA sequences within this sample yield the same CDR3. The V and J genes are TRBV9 and TRBJ1-4; D is perhaps TRBD1 (5 bases). Per the germline V gene, CDR1 is SGDLS and CDR2 is YYNGEE. CDR3 size: 16 residues. Trimming left V 0 bases short and J 8 bases short, with 17 bases between. For the CDR3, the DNA is TGTGCCAGCAGCGTAGAAACGACAGCCGGGGGGGAAAAACTGTTTTTT. Translating it yields CASSVETTAGGEKLFF.

This chain links TRBV12-5 with TRBJ2-2; 9 bases are shared with TRBD2. The CDR3 totals 18 residues. J lost 5 bases, V lost 0 bases, and 10 bases had no gene match. The germline gives CDR1 LGHNT, CDR2 FRNRAP. CDR3 protein: CASGLVRGTSISTGELFF. In nucleotides, the CDR3 is TGTGCTAGTGGTTTGGTAAGGGGGACTAGCATTAGTACCGGGGAGCTGTTTTTT. The whole variable domain, filled in from reference TRBV12-5 and TRBJ2-2, reads DARVTQTPRHKVTEMGQEVTMRCQPILGHNTVFWYRQTMMQGLELLAYFRNRAPLDDSGMPKDRFSAEMPDATLATLKIQPSEPRDSAVYFCASGLVRGTSISTGELFFGEGSRLTVL.

The V and J genes are TRBV5-8 and TRBJ1-5, with 8 positions matching TRBD1. This CDR3 is built from 14 residues. Germline lookup yields CDR1 SGHTS and CDR2 YDEGEE. J lost 4 bases, V lost 4 bases, and 4 bases had no gene match. The CDR3 nucleotides are TGTGCCAGCAGCGGGGGACAGGAGAATCAGCCCCAGCATTTT. Amino acids: CASSGGQENQPQHF.

This rearrangement joins TRBV30 to TRBJ2-1; D unresolved. The CDR3 totals 10 residues. V was trimmed by 2 bases and J by 6 bases, leaving 2 bases between them. Germline CDR1 is GTSNPN and CDR2 is SVGIG (reference sequence). The CDR3 DNA follows: TGTGCCTGGAGTACCAATGAGCAGTTCTTC. The encoded protein is CAWSTNEQFF.

The chain carries TRBV2 and TRBJ1-2; TRBD1 is a possible D gene (5 bases). Germline V gene lookup returns CDR1 SNHLY and CDR2 FYNNEI. The CDR3 contains 15 residues. With 6 bases removed from V and 4 bases from J, the gap between germline ends came to 18 bases. In DNA, the CDR3 is TGTGCCAGCAGGGGCGGGGGTCACAGAGCCTATGGCTACACCTTC. Protein product: CASRGGGHRAYGYTF.

A word on this clone: Other DNA sequences of this sample code for an identical CDR3. The CDR3 DNA reads TGTGCCAGCAGCCTAGGACAGGGAGGCGACACTGAAGCTTTCTTT. This gives the protein CASSLGQGGDTEAFF. This chain uses TRBV5-4 with TRBJ1-1, with 8 bases aligning to TRBD1. CDR1 is SGHNT, CDR2 YYREEE, per germline (reference sequence). The CDR3 sequence is 15 residues long. V lost 4 bases and J lost 3; bases outside the gene matches: 8.

The chain employs TRBV11-2 and TRBJ2-7; D is uncertain. Deletions cut 1 base from V and 3 bases from J, with 10 bases between. This CDR3 is built from 14 residues. Per germline, CDR1 SGHAT and CDR2 FQNNGV. This CDR3 reads CASSLGAEVYEQYF. In nucleotides, the CDR3 is TGTGCCAGCAGCTTAGGTGCAGAAGTCTACGAGCAGTACTTC.

V usage is TRBV7-9 and J usage is TRBJ1-6, with D perhaps TRBD1 (5 bases). The CDR3 is 14 amino acids. Germline lookup yields CDR1 SEHNR and CDR2 FQNEAQ (reference sequence). Trimming stripped 7 bases from V and 9 bases from J, with 16 bases between. The CDR3 bases are TGTGCCAGCAACACTTACGGGGGTAGTTCACCCCTCCACTTT. Amino acid sequence: CASNTYGGSSPLHF.

The V call is TRBV4-1, the J call TRBJ2-7; a possible D gene is TRBD1 (6 bases). Germline V CDR1 and CDR2: MGHRA, YSYEKL. This CDR3 region has 15 residues. Trimming removed 3 bases at V and 0 bases at J, with 12 bases between. CDR3 protein: CASSQLDRNSYEQYF. CDR3 sequence (DNA): TGCGCCAGCAGCCAGTTGGACAGAAACTCCTACGAGCAGTACTTC.

The chain is built from TRBV10-3 and TRBJ2-7; weak D call: TRBD1 (6 bases). Looked up from germline, CDR1 is ENHRY and CDR2 is SYGVKD. CDR3 length: 12 amino acids. V was cut by 5 bases and J by 6 bases, with 11 bases left in between. The CDR3, as DNA: TGTGCCATCAGTAGAACAGGGACCGAGCAGTACTTC. This codes for CAISRTGTEQYF.

The rearrangement joins TRBV7-2 to TRBJ2-1; D gene uncertain. The CDR3 extends over 15 amino acids. Germline V CDR1 and CDR2: SGHTA, FQGNSA. The V end was cut by 10 bases, the J end by 1 base, with 17 bases between. CDR3 sequence reads: CATTPDADSYNEQFF. CDR3 DNA: TGTGCCACCACGCCCGACGCGGATTCCTACAATGAGCAGTTCTTC.

The rearrangement links TRBV28 to TRBJ2-3; 9 bases map to TRBD2. Losses at the gene ends were 3 bases for V and 3 bases for J; bases not matched to a gene: 4. The CDR3 sequence is 15 residues long. Germline V CDR1 and CDR2: MDHEN, SYDVKM. CDR3 coding DNA: TGTGCCAGCAGTTTTCTTACTAGCGGGACAGATACGCAGTATTTT. Protein: CASSFLTSGTDTQYF.

The sample holds a few counts of this clone. The rearrangement links TRBV6-1 to TRBJ1-3; D unclear. The CDR3 spans 17 residues. Trimming took 3 bases from V and 0 from J, leaving 15 bases between them. The germline CDR1 and CDR2 sequences are MNHNS and SASEGT. The CDR3 loop is CASSDLRLRISGNTIYF. The CDR3 DNA follows: TGTGCCAGCAGTGACCTCAGGCTACGAATCTCTGGAAACACCATATATTTT.

The rearrangement uses TRBV14 and TRBJ2-5, with D perhaps matching TRBD2 (5 bases). CDR3 length: 13 residues. The V gene lost 1 base and the J gene lost 5 bases, with 8 bases spanning the gap. Germline CDR1 SGHDN, CDR2 FVKESK. CDR3 sequence (DNA): TGTGCCAGCAGCCAAGGAGCGGTGGAGACCCAGTACTTC. Its protein product is CASSQGAVETQYF.

The rearrangement joins TRBV3-1 (or the pseudogene TRBV3-2) to TRBJ1-5; D is perhaps TRBD1 (5 bases). V was cut by 1 base and J by 11 bases, with 12 bases left in between. In germline, CDR1 is LGHDT, CDR2 YNNKEL (reference sequence). This CDR3 contains 13 residues. The CDR3 nucleotides read TGTGCCAGCAGCCAAGCCGACAGAAAGGCCCAGCATTTT. Amino acid sequence: CASSQADRKAQHF.

This chain links TRBV7-2 with TRBJ2-7; D unresolved. Trimming took 7 bases from V and 1 from J, leaving 8 bases between them. Germline CDR1 SGHTA, CDR2 FQGNSA. There are 12 residues in the CDR3. CDR3 DNA: TGTGCCAGCAAGCTTGGATCCTACGAGCAGTACTTC. As protein: CASKLGSYEQYF.

The chain uses TRBV5-6 and TRBJ2-7; a weak D match, TRBD1 (6 bases). Trimming shortened V by 5 bases and J by 3 bases, and 6 bases separated the two germline ends. This CDR3 has 11 residues. Germline V gene lookup returns CDR1 SGHDT and CDR2 YYEEEE. CDR3 DNA: TGTGCCAGCAGACAGGGCTACGAGCAGTACTTC. It translates to CASRQGYEQYF.

The chain links TRBV28 to TRBJ2-7; the match to TRBD1 covers 11 bases. The germline V gene has CDR1 MDHEN and CDR2 SYDVKM. CDR3 size: 15 residues. J gave up 7 bases and V 6 bases, and 11 bases lay outside the gene matches. The CDR3 coding sequence is TGTGCCAGCAGAAACAATGCCGGGACAGGGGGTGAGCAGTACTTC. Translated: CASRNNAGTGGEQYF.

The genes are TRBV2 and TRBJ1-2; unclear D gene. The germline CDR1 and CDR2 sequences are SNHLY and FYNNEI. The CDR3 spans 11 residues. The V end lost 7 bases, the J end lost 5 bases, and 8 bases lay between the germline ends. The CDR3 DNA follows: TGTGCCAGCAAGGCATCATATGGCTACACCTTC. This sequence encodes CASKASYGYTF. The entire variable domain, with the rest obtained from reference TRBV2 and TRBJ1-2, is as follows: EPEVTQTPSHQVTQMGQEVILRCVPISNHLYFYWYRQILGQKVEFLVSFYNNEISEKSEIFDDQFSVERPDGSNFTLKIRSTKLEDSAMYFCASKASYGYTFGSGTRLTVV.

The rearrangement links TRBV7-8 to TRBJ2-3, with TRBD1 as a possible D gene (5 bases). Trimming pared 6 bases from V and 4 bases from J, leaving 17 bases between. Germline-derived CDR1 and CDR2 are SGHVS and FQNEAQ. The CDR3 runs to 15 residues. The CDR3 sequence is CASSPTPGMADTQYF. In DNA form, the CDR3 reads TGTGCCAGCAGTCCTACCCCAGGGATGGCAGATACGCAGTATTTT.

The rearrangement uses TRBV9 and TRBJ2-7; 7 bases are shared with TRBD1. With 1 base clipped from V and 5 bases from J, the junction kept 9 bases outside the gene matches. The CDR3 runs 15 residues. The germline gives CDR1 SGDLS, CDR2 YYNGEE. The DNA for the CDR3 is TGTGCCAGCAGCGTAAGGGGGCTTGAGGCTCACGAGCAGTACTTC. Its protein product is CASSVRGLEAHEQYF.

The chain links TRBV5-1 to TRBJ1-2; D gene ambiguous. The CDR3 extends over 14 amino acids. Germline V gene sequence: CDR1 SGHRS, CDR2 YFSETQ. Trimming cost V 0 bases and J 0 bases, with 6 bases left between them. CDR3 bases: TGCGCCAGCAGCTTGGCCCAGTCTAACTATGGCTACACCTTC. As protein: CASSLAQSNYGYTF.